This T cell receptor (beta chain) stems from a study of T cells expressing NK-cell markers. Study-wide findings and caveats: In a handful of donors, dominant clonotypes made up about 28.3-65% of CD3+CD56-NKG2C+ cells.

Of note for this clonotype: Antigen unknown.

This CDR3 is 14 amino acids long. Germline loops: CDR1 MNHEY, CDR2 SVGAGI. TCRdb reanalyzed the 5' RACE reads and collapses them to one entry per CDR3 protein, without DNA. This repertoire comprises over 350,000 distinct CDR3 sequences; its ten largest clones make up approximately 12%. Sequencing was performed on blood T cells: a sorted CD56 or NKG2C T cell subset, CD4+ or CD8+ T cells, or bulk PBMC T cells (not recorded which). The J gene is TRBJ2-3, the V gene TRBV6-5; TCRdb's D call, TRBD1, is unchecked because there is no DNA. This clonotype was sampled from a woman between 45 and 60 years old in good health. The CDR3 sequence is CASSGGRGFDTQYF.